The 28 T cell receptor beta chains below all came from one sample that was sequenced in a study of beta chain features in type 1 diabetes. Expressed TCRB transcripts got sequenced, as all isolated RNA was reverse transcribed. Profiling relied on immunoSEQ multiplex PCR, and the TCRdb table lists in-frame clones only, not all of them. The table shows about 370,000 clones, with roughly 16% occurring only once. The sequenced sample was naive CD4+ T cells from blood. Every receptor here comes from a woman aged 18-29 years in good health.

The sample holds a few counts of this clone. The genes are TRBV9 and TRBJ2-3; no reliable D call. The length of the CDR3 is 15 residues. The V gene's germline CDR1 is SGDLS and CDR2 YYNGEE. The V and J ends lost 6 bases and 1 base respectively, with 15 bases between them. CDR3 coding DNA: TGTGCCAGCAAGGAGCACTCGACTCGCACAGATACGCAGTATTTT. Its protein product is CASKEHSTRTDTQYF.

This clone was seen a handful of times. This same CDR3 is encoded by further DNA sequences in the sample. The genes are TRBV19 and TRBJ1-1, with unresolved D. The V and J ends lost 3 bases and 0 bases respectively, with 5 bases between them. Germline V lookup: CDR1 LNHDA, CDR2 SQIVND (reference sequence). The CDR3 sequence is 13 residues long. CDR3 bases: TGTGCCAGTAGTATTCAAATGAACACTGAAGCTTTCTTT. Translation gives CASSIQMNTEAFF.

The chain uses TRBV25-1 and TRBJ1-5; D unresolved. The CDR3 consists of 13 residues. Trimming cost V 4 bases and J 0 bases, with 4 bases left between them. Germline CDR1 and CDR2: MGHDK and SYGVNS. The CDR3 here is CASSGDSNQPQHF. CDR3 nucleotides: TGTGCCAGCAGTGGCGATAGCAATCAGCCCCAGCATTTT.

The V call is TRBV7-9, the J call TRBJ2-1, with TRBD2 matching 9 bases. Trimming took 1 base from V and 6 from J; bases not matched to a gene: 4. The CDR3 covers 15 residues. Germline-derived CDR1 and CDR2 are SEHNR and FQNEAQ (reference sequence). CDR3 DNA sequence: TGTGCCAGCAGCTTAGGACTAGCGGAATCCAATGAGCAGTTCTTC. It specifies CASSLGLAESNEQFF. The variable domain in full, completed from reference TRBV7-9 and TRBJ2-1, reads DTGVSQNPRHKITKRGQNVTFRCDPISEHNRLYWYRQTLGQGPEFLTYFQNEAQLEKSRLLSDRFSAERPKGSFSTLEIQRTEQGDSAMYLCASSLGLAESNEQFFGPGTRLTVL.

The chain has TRBV2 and TRBJ1-5, with TRBD1 identical over 9 bases. The CDR3 extends over 14 amino acids. V shed 6 bases, J shed 2 bases, and the junction held 2 bases outside the gene matches. Per the germline V gene, CDR1 is SNHLY and CDR2 is FYNNEI. The CDR3 coding sequence is TGTGCCAGCAGCACAGGGGGCCGCAATCAGCCCCAGCATTTT. Amino acids: CASSTGGRNQPQHF. Based on the CDR3 plus reference TRBV2 and TRBJ1-5, the full variable domain is EPEVTQTPSHQVTQMGQEVILRCVPISNHLYFYWYRQILGQKVEFLVSFYNNEISEKSEIFDDQFSVERPDGSNFTLKIRSTKLEDSAMYFCASSTGGRNQPQHFGDGTRLSIL.

This chain joins TRBV7-9 and TRBJ1-3; D gene uncertain. With 5 bases removed from V and 0 bases from J, the gap between germline ends came to 11 bases. Germline CDR1 SEHNR, CDR2 FQNEAQ (reference sequence). This CDR3 region has 15 residues. The CDR3: CASSLVESSGNTIYF. The CDR3 nucleotides are TGTGCCAGCAGCCTGGTGGAGAGCTCTGGAAACACCATATATTTT. The whole variable domain, filled in from reference TRBV7-9 and TRBJ1-3, reads DTGVSQNPRHKITKRGQNVTFRCDPISEHNRLYWYRQTLGQGPEFLTYFQNEAQLEKSRLLSDRFSAERPKGSFSTLEIQRTEQGDSAMYLCASSLVESSGNTIYFGEGSWLTVV.

Of note for this clone: In the same sample, other DNA sequences code for this CDR3. The genes are TRBV7-2 and TRBJ2-7; D call uncertain. The germline V gene has CDR1 SGHTA and CDR2 FQGNSA. The V and J ends lost 1 base and 4 bases respectively, with 5 bases between them. The CDR3 runs to 12 residues. The CDR3 loop is CASSLVGYEQYF. The CDR3 DNA reads TGTGCCAGCAGCTTAGTCGGGTACGAGCAGTACTTC. The whole variable domain, filled in from reference TRBV7-2 and TRBJ2-7, reads GAGVSQSPSNKVTEKGKDVELRCDPISGHTALYWYRQSLGQGLEFLIYFQGNSAPDKSGLPSDRFSAERTGGSVSTLTIQRTQQEDSAVYLCASSLVGYEQYFGPGTRLTVT.

This clone has a handful of counts. The chain couples TRBV6-1 to TRBJ1-2, with TRBD1 matching over 9 bases. J gave up 6 bases and V 5 bases, and 4 bases lay outside the gene matches. This CDR3 is built from 13 residues. Germline CDR1 MNHNS, CDR2 SASEGT. The CDR3 protein is CASSLDRGDGYTF. The DNA of the CDR3 is TGTGCCAGCAGTTTAGACAGGGGGGATGGCTACACCTTC.

This clone was detected only a few times. The J gene is TRBJ1-1, the V gene TRBV5-1; D remains unclear. V lost 1 base and J lost 5, with 21 bases in between. CDR3 length equals 17 residues. Per germline, CDR1 SGHRS and CDR2 YFSETQ. CDR3 coding DNA: TGCGCCAGCAGCTTGTCTGGGAGGATTAGGTTGAGTACTGAAGCTTTCTTT. Its protein product is CASSLSGRIRLSTEAFF.

This clone was seen more than once but under ten times. The chain uses TRBV30 and TRBJ2-7; perhaps TRBD1 as D (6 bases). The CDR3 is 15 residues long. Per germline, CDR1 GTSNPN and CDR2 SVGIG (reference sequence). The ends were cut back, 0 bases at V and 0 bases at J, with 12 bases in the middle. This CDR3 reads CAWSVTGQLSYEQYF. The CDR3 nucleotides are TGTGCCTGGAGTGTAACAGGACAGCTCTCCTACGAGCAGTACTTC.

CDR3 loop: CSAEERGYGYTF. The CDR3 bases are TGCAGCGCCGAGGAAAGGGGGTATGGCTACACCTTC. The chain employs TRBV29-1 and TRBJ1-2; possible D gene TRBD1, 6 bases. Germline V lookup: CDR1 SQVTM, CDR2 ANQGSEA. V dropped 7 bases and J dropped 5 bases, with 14 bases sitting between them. This CDR3 comprises 12 residues.

This clone was counted only a few times. The chain recombines TRBV30 with TRBJ2-1, with 9 bases identical to TRBD2. Germline loops: CDR1 GTSNPN, CDR2 SVGIG (reference sequence). The CDR3 is made up of 16 amino acids. J was trimmed by 3 bases and V by 0 bases; bases with no gene match: 6. The CDR3 region has the DNA TGTGCCTGGAGTGTAGGTGCTAGCGGGAACTACAATGAGCAGTTCTTC. Its protein product is CAWSVGASGNYNEQFF.

This clone was found a few times. The V and J genes are TRBV29-1 and TRBJ1-5, with 10 bases fitting TRBD1. The trim removed 5 bases at V and 8 bases at J, leaving 6 bases unmatched. The CDR3 runs to 13 residues. Per germline, CDR1 SQVTM and CDR2 ANQGSEA. CDR3 sequence reads: CSVRRDRGEPQHF. The CDR3 DNA reads as TGCAGCGTTCGCCGGGACAGGGGTGAGCCCCAGCATTTT.

The chain has TRBV5-1 and TRBJ2-7, with D maybe TRBD2 (6 bases). V was pared by 2 bases and J by 0 bases, with 9 bases between. Germline V gene sequence: CDR1 SGHRS, CDR2 YFSETQ. The CDR3 has 14 amino acids. Written as DNA, the CDR3 is TGCGCCAGCAGCTTCGACGGGAGCTCCTACGAGCAGTACTTC. It is translated as CASSFDGSSYEQYF.

Only one count was recorded for this clone. The V and J genes are TRBV18 and TRBJ2-1; 9 positions match TRBD2. Germline assignment: CDR1 KGHSH and CDR2 LQKENI. The V segment lost 2 bases and the J segment 4 bases; nucleotides outside the gene matches: 6. This CDR3 has 16 residues. The CDR3: CASSPVSAGGYNEQFF. The CDR3 DNA follows: TGTGCCAGCTCACCAGTGTCAGCGGGGGGATACAATGAGCAGTTCTTC.

V is TRBV5-8 and J is TRBJ1-2; 7 nucleotides align to TRBD1. Germline lookup yields CDR1 SGHTS and CDR2 YDEGEE. V lost 5 bases to trimming and J lost 4 bases; unmatched junction nucleotides: 11. The CDR3 loop spans 15 amino acids. CDR3: CASSLPTGVVYGYTF. The CDR3 bases are TGTGCCAGCAGTCTCCCCACAGGGGTGGTCTATGGCTACACCTTC.

This clone was observed a handful of times. The V call is TRBV28, the J call TRBJ1-4; D uncertain. Germline V gene lookup returns CDR1 MDHEN and CDR2 SYDVKM. CDR3 length: 16 amino acids. V lost 3 bases and J 0 bases, leaving 11 bases between the germline ends. The CDR3 coding sequence is TGTGCCAGCAGTTTGACGGGGTTTACAACTAATGAAAAACTGTTTTTT. Translation gives CASSLTGFTTNEKLFF. Filled out from reference TRBV28 and TRBJ1-4, the complete variable domain reads DVKVTQSSRYLVKRTGEKVFLECVQDMDHENMFWYRQDPGLGLRLIYFSYDVKMKEKGDIPEGYSVSREKKERFSLILESASTNQTSMYLCASSLTGFTTNEKLFFGSGTQLSVL.

The chain has TRBV7-2 and TRBJ2-3; 8 bases are a match to TRBD2. CDR1 SGHTA and CDR2 FQGNSA come from the germline V gene. The CDR3 covers 16 residues. V lost 3 bases to trimming and J lost 5 bases; unmatched junction nucleotides: 10. CDR3 in amino acids: CASSFRLAAGVDTQYF. The CDR3 DNA is TGTGCCAGCAGCTTTCGGTTGGCAGCGGGGGTAGATACGCAGTATTTT. Drawing the rest from reference TRBV7-2 and TRBJ2-3, the complete variable domain is GAGVSQSPSNKVTEKGKDVELRCDPISGHTALYWYRQSLGQGLEFLIYFQGNSAPDKSGLPSDRFSAERTGGSVSTLTIQRTQQEDSAVYLCASSFRLAAGVDTQYFGPGTRLTVL.

The J gene is TRBJ2-1, the V gene TRBV20-1; 7 bases fit TRBD1. Germline values: CDR1 DFQATT, CDR2 SNEGSKA (reference sequence). This CDR3 is built from 11 residues. V was clipped by 4 bases and J by 15 bases; unmatched bases: 9. The CDR3 nucleotides are TGCAGTGCTAACCCCCCGGGACAGAGGTTCTTC. Protein sequence: CSANPPGQRFF.

This clone was observed a handful of times. The chain recombines TRBV15 with TRBJ2-1; 11 positions agree with TRBD2. This CDR3 comprises 17 residues. V shed 2 bases, J shed 5 bases, and the junction held 8 bases outside the gene matches. Germline V gene data show CDR1 as LNHNV and CDR2 as YYDKDF (reference sequence). The CDR3 bases are TGTGCCACCAGCAGACTAGCGGGAGGTGGGGCCCACAATGAGCAGTTCTTC. Encoded protein: CATSRLAGGGAHNEQFF.

V and J are TRBV6-1 and TRBJ1-2, with D maybe TRBD1 (6 bases). CDR3 size: 13 residues. V lost 7 bases to trimming and J lost 3 bases, with 12 bases between them. Germline assignment: CDR1 MNHNS and CDR2 SASEGT. CDR3 nucleotides: TGTGCCAGCACTAACAGGGTTGACTATGGCTACACCTTC. Translation: CASTNRVDYGYTF.

V and J are TRBV29-1 and TRBJ1-2, with D possibly matching TRBD1 (6 bases). Germline V gene lookup returns CDR1 SQVTM and CDR2 ANQGSEA. The V end lost 4 bases, the J end lost 0 bases, and 12 bases lay between the germline ends. The CDR3 spans 14 residues. The CDR3 sequence is CSVGLRGPNYGYTF. The CDR3 DNA follows: TGCAGCGTTGGGCTCAGGGGCCCTAACTATGGCTACACCTTC.

This chain joins TRBV28 and TRBJ2-7, with TRBD2 matching over 8 bases. Germline V gene lookup returns CDR1 MDHEN and CDR2 SYDVKM. Trimming cost V 1 base and J 3 bases; bases outside gene matches: 5. The CDR3 covers 15 residues. The CDR3 is CASSLSGGPNYEQYF. DNA of the CDR3: TGTGCCAGCAGTTTATCGGGAGGGCCCAACTACGAGCAGTACTTC.

Regarding this clone: The same CDR3 arises from other DNA sequences in this sample as well. This chain links TRBV19 with TRBJ2-5; D unresolved. The germline CDR1 and CDR2 sequences are LNHDA and SQIVND (reference sequence). The CDR3 extends over 13 amino acids. Between the trimmed V and J ends, which lost 2 bases and 2 bases, there was a span of 6 bases. The CDR3 here is CASSINRQETQYF. CDR3 DNA sequence: TGTGCCAGTAGTATAAACAGACAAGAGACCCAGTACTTC. The full variable domain, its missing parts supplied by reference TRBV19 and TRBJ2-5, is DGGITQSPKYLFRKEGQNVTLSCEQNLNHDAMYWYRQDPGQGLRLIYYSQIVNDFQKGDIAEGYSVSREKKESFPLTVTSAQKNPTAFYLCASSINRQETQYFGPGTRLLVL.

There are a few counts of this clone. The chain has TRBV11-2 and TRBJ1-5; D unresolved. CDR3 length: 15 amino acids. CDR1 SGHAT and CDR2 FQNNGV come from the germline V gene. The ends were cut back, 5 bases at V and 0 bases at J, with 11 bases in the middle. In DNA, the CDR3 is TGTGCCAGCAGCCCCACTACTCTTAGCAATCAGCCCCAGCATTTT. The encoded protein is CASSPTTLSNQPQHF.

This chain joins TRBV18 and TRBJ2-5, with TRBD1 as a possible D gene (5 bases). The CDR3 consists of 14 residues. The germline V and J ends were trimmed by 4 bases and 2 bases, with 11 bases remaining between them. Germline loops: CDR1 KGHSH, CDR2 LQKENI. The chain's CDR3 is CASSQGRRQETQYF. CDR3 DNA sequence: TGTGCCAGCTCACAGGGGCGCAGGCAAGAGACCCAGTACTTC.

This clone has more than one count but fewer than ten. This chain joins TRBV30 and TRBJ2-1; D might be TRBD2 (6 bases). The CDR3 runs to 16 residues. Looked up from germline, CDR1 is GTSNPN and CDR2 is SVGIG (reference sequence). V lost 5 bases and J 5 bases, leaving 22 bases between the germline ends. CDR3 nucleotides: TGTGCCTGGGGAAAGACATCGGCTAGCGACCACAATGAGCAGTTCTTC. It is translated as CAWGKTSASDHNEQFF.

This clone showed up just a few times. The genes are TRBV4-3 and TRBJ1-4; 9 nucleotides align to TRBD1. Germline values: CDR1 LGHNA, CDR2 YSLEER. V lost 3 bases and J lost 7; bases outside the gene matches: 15. The CDR3 totals 18 residues. CDR3 sequence (DNA): TGCGCCAGCAGCCACAAAGTCCCGGGACAGGGTGGTGGTGAAAAACTGTTTTTT. This encodes CASSHKVPGQGGGEKLFF.